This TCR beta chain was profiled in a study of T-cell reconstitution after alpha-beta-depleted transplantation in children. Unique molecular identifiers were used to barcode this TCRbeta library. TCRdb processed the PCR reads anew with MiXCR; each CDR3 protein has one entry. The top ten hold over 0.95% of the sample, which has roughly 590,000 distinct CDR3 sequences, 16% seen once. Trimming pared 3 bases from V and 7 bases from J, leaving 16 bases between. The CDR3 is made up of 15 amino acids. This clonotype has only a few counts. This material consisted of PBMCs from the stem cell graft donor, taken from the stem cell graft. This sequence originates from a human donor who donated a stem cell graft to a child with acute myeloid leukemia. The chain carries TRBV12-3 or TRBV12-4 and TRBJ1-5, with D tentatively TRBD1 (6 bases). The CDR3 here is CASSLIQGSGQPQHF. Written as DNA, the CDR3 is TGTGCCAGCAGTTTGATACAGGGAAGCGGGCAGCCCCAGCATTTT.